These T cell receptor beta chains were read from a single sample in a study of blood T cell repertoires in COVID-19. The repertoire was sequenced with immunoSEQ multiplex PCR; TCRdb's copy has only in-frame clones and lacks some. The sample records 430,000 or so clones, around nine tenths being singletons. Sequenced: PBMCs or T cells enriched from blood (not recorded which). The receptors stem from a woman aged 18-30 years who had been exposed to COVID-19. Both conserved end residues are part of each CDR3. A D gene is named only where the DNA matches it firmly. Some rows have no size entry. The others give once, few or many, or a class for an expanded clone.

J gene,clone size,V gene,D gene,CDR3 protein,CDR3 DNA
TRBJ1-6,NA,TRBV5-1,NA,CASSADKYNSPLHF,TGCGCCAGCAGCGCGGACAAATATAATTCACCCCTCCACTTT
TRBJ2-7,NA,TRBV21-1,NA,CASSLRGGVADPYEQYF,TGTGCCAGCAGCTTAAGGGGTGGAGTGGCGGATCCCTACGAGCAGTACTTC
TRBJ2-7,NA,TRBV6-2/TRBV6-3,TRBD2,CASSYGLAGHNGEQYF,TGTGCCAGCAGTTACGGCCTAGCGGGTCATAATGGGGAGCAGTACTTC
TRBJ2-3,NA,TRBV29-1,TRBD1,CSVEDKSPRGPDTQYF,TGCAGCGTTGAAGATAAATCGCCCAGGGGGCCAGATACGCAGTATTTT
TRBJ1-1,NA,TRBV6-4,NA,CASSDGGVGTEAFF,TGTGCCAGCAGTGACGGGGGGGTAGGGACTGAAGCTTTCTTT
TRBJ1-5,NA,TRBV4-3,NA,CASSQTRDTYQPQHF,TGCGCCAGCAGCCAGACCCGGGACACCTATCAGCCCCAGCATTTT
TRBJ2-2,NA,TRBV15,TRBD2,CATSRGVAGPNTGELFF,TGTGCCACCAGCAGAGGGGTAGCGGGGCCGAACACCGGGGAGCTGTTTTTT
TRBJ2-7,NA,TRBV27,TRBD2,CASSLISGRGEQYF,TGTGCCAGCAGTTTAATTAGCGGGAGAGGGGAGCAGTACTTC
TRBJ1-5,NA,TRBV7-8,NA,CASSLSSGGNQPQHF,TGTGCCAGCAGCTTAAGCTCAGGTGGCAATCAGCCCCAGCATTTT
TRBJ1-6,NA,TRBV28,NA,CATMGTNNSPLHF,TGTGCGACTATGGGCACGAATAATTCACCCCTCCACTTT
TRBJ1-2,NA,TRBV11-2,TRBD1,CASSSTGTGDYGYTF,TGTGCCAGCAGCTCCACCGGGACAGGGGATTATGGCTACACCTTC
TRBJ2-5,NA,TRBV5-1,TRBD2,CASSLGTSGVLETQYF,TGCGCCAGCAGCTTGGGGACTAGCGGGGTCCTGGAGACCCAGTACTTC
TRBJ1-4,NA,TRBV18,TRBD1,CASSRDRGHEKLFF,TGTGCCAGCTCCCGGGACAGGGGGCATGAAAAACTGTTTTTT
TRBJ2-3,NA,TRBV9,TRBD1,CASSGGQGSGNTDTQYF,TGTGCCAGCAGCGGCGGACAGGGATCAGGGAACACAGATACGCAGTATTTT
TRBJ1-2,NA,TRBV18,NA,CASSPSGGGYTF,TGTGCCAGCTCACCATCTGGAGGCGGCTACACCTTC
TRBJ2-1,NA,TRBV6-5,NA,CASSYSAYAYNEQFF,TGTGCCAGCAGTTACTCGGCTTATGCCTACAATGAGCAGTTCTTC
TRBJ1-2,NA,TRBV9,TRBD1,CASSVGADRKSTGYTF,TGTGCCAGCAGCGTAGGGGCGGACAGGAAGTCCACTGGCTACACCTTC
TRBJ2-7,NA,TRBV5-4,NA,CASSLGAGAYEQYF,TGTGCCAGCAGCTTGGGGGCAGGGGCCTACGAGCAGTACTTC
TRBJ2-7,NA,TRBV15,TRBD1,CATSPLRTGPSSYEQYF,TGTGCCACCAGCCCCCTCCGGACAGGACCAAGCTCCTACGAGCAGTACTTC
TRBJ2-2,NA,TRBV28,NA,CASSFRLTNTGELFF,TGTGCCAGCAGTTTCCGACTCACGAACACCGGGGAGCTGTTTTTT
TRBJ2-3,NA,TRBV27,NA,CASSLLRGTQYF,TGTGCCAGCAGTTTATTAAGGGGTACGCAGTATTTT
TRBJ2-7,NA,TRBV7-9,NA,CASSLNGVSYEQYF,TGTGCCAGCAGCTTAAATGGAGTCTCCTACGAGCAGTACTTC
TRBJ2-7,NA,TRBV7-9,TRBD1,CASSPPGTGIGGYEQYF,TGTGCCAGCAGCCCTCCGGGGACAGGGATTGGAGGGTACGAGCAGTACTTC
TRBJ1-5,NA,TRBV19,NA,CASGQYRANQPQHF,TGTGCCAGTGGGCAATACAGAGCTAATCAGCCCCAGCATTTT
TRBJ2-1,NA,TRBV14,TRBD2,CASSQEAGVGEQFF,TGTGCCAGCAGCCAAGAAGCGGGAGTAGGGGAGCAGTTCTTC
TRBJ2-7,once,TRBV4-1,TRBD2,CASSQDSGTSGYEQYF,TGCGCCAGCAGCCAAGACAGCGGGACTAGCGGGTACGAGCAGTACTTC
TRBJ1-2,few,TRBV27,NA,CASSTTTRGGYTF,TGTGCCAGCAGCACTACAACACGCGGAGGCTACACCTTC
TRBJ1-1,NA,TRBV7-2,NA,CASRLSPGGPEAFF,TGTGCCAGCAGATTGTCGCCGGGGGGCCCTGAAGCTTTCTTT
TRBJ2-1,NA,TRBV14,NA,CASSQEISRVGERDNEQFF,TGTGCCAGCAGCCAAGAAATTTCAAGGGTGGGGGAGCGGGACAATGAGCAGTTCTTC
TRBJ2-2,NA,TRBV28,NA,CASSGGNTGELFF,TGTGCCAGCAGCGGGGGGAACACCGGGGAGCTGTTTTTT
TRBJ1-5,NA,TRBV18,NA,CASSTGRERQPQHF,TGTGCCAGCTCCACGGGCAGGGAACGTCAGCCCCAGCATTTT
TRBJ1-6,few,TRBV10-3,NA,CAISEFGTGNSPLHF,TGTGCCATCAGTGAGTTCGGTACAGGGAATTCACCCCTCCACTTT
TRBJ1-1,NA,TRBV5-5,NA,CASSSRSSMNTEAFF,TGTGCCAGCAGCTCCAGGTCGTCCATGAACACTGAAGCTTTCTTT
TRBJ2-1,NA,TRBV9,TRBD2,CASSVGGGASYNEQFF,TGTGCCAGCAGCGTAGGCGGGGGGGCCAGCTACAATGAGCAGTTCTTC
TRBJ2-2,NA,TRBV27,TRBD2,CASSQQLAGVTGELFF,TGTGCCAGCAGTCAACAACTAGCGGGAGTAACCGGGGAGCTGTTTTTT
TRBJ2-7,NA,TRBV28,TRBD2,CASSLLRLAGSYEQYF,TGTGCCAGCAGTTTACTACGACTAGCGGGGAGCTACGAGCAGTACTTC
TRBJ2-7,NA,TRBV19,TRBD1,CASSPRTGGSYEQYF,TGTGCCAGTAGTCCCCGGACAGGGGGTAGTTACGAGCAGTACTTC
TRBJ1-5,NA,TRBV19,NA,CASKSGINQPQHF,TGTGCCAGTAAATCGGGTATCAATCAGCCCCAGCATTTT
TRBJ1-5,NA,TRBV27,NA,CASSFAAGSNQPQHF,TGTGCCAGCAGTTTCGCGGCGGGGAGCAATCAGCCCCAGCATTTT
TRBJ2-3,NA,TRBV5-1,TRBD1,CASSMGQGVNTDTQYF,TGCGCCAGCAGCATGGGACAGGGGGTGAACACAGATACGCAGTATTTT
TRBJ2-5,once,TRBV18,NA,CASSLPGLQETQYF,TGTGCCAGCTCGTTACCCGGACTCCAAGAGACCCAGTACTTC